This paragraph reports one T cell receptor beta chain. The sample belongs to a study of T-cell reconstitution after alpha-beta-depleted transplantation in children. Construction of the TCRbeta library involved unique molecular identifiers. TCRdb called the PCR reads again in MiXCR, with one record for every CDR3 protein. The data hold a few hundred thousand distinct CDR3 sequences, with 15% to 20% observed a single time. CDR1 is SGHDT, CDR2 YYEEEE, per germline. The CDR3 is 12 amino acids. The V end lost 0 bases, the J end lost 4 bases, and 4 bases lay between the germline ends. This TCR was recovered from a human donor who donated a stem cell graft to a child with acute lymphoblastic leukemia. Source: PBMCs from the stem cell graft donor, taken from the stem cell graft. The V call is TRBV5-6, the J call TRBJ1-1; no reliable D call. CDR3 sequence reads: CASSLDLTEAFF. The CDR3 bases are TGTGCCAGCAGCTTGGATCTCACTGAAGCTTTCTTT.